This T cell receptor (beta chain) was found in a study of T cell responses to AZD1222 COVID-19 vaccine. Some clones are missing from TCRdb's copy, which holds only in-frame ones; the method was immunoSEQ multiplex PCR. The table has approximately 160,000 clones, 90% to 95% seen once. Regarding the study as a whole: At study baseline, merely five or six AZD1222 recipients were seropositive. Nearly half of unique spike-specific TCRs reportedly avoided B.1.351 and B.1.1.7 mutated regions.

CDR3 length equals 15 residues. V was shortened by 0 bases and J by 5 bases, with 13 bases between the two germline ends. Looked up from germline, CDR1 is MGHRA and CDR2 is YSYEKL. Researchers grouped second doses given at about 4 or about 12 weeks into one pool. Concerning this clone: Its cognate antigen is unknown.

The input for sequencing was peripheral blood, taken 28 days after the second AZD1222 dose. This receptor was identified in an adult who received the AZD1222 COVID-19 vaccine. V is TRBV4-1 and J is TRBJ1-2; TRBD1 might be the D (5 bases). The CDR3 is CASSQDRWGEYGYTF. The CDR3 DNA reads as TGCGCCAGCAGCCAAGATCGTTGGGGGGAATATGGCTACACCTTC.